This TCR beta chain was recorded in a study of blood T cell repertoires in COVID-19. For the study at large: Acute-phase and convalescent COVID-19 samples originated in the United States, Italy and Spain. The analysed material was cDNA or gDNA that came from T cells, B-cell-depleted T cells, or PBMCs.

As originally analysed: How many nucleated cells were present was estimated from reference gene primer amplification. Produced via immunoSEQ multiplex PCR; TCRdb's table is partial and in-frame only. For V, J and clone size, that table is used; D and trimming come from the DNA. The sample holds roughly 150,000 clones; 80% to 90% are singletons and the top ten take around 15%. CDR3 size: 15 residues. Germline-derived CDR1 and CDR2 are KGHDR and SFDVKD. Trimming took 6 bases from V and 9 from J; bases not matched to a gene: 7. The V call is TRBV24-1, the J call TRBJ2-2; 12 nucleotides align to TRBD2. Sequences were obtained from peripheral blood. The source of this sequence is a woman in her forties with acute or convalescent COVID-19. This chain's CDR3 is CATSPLAGGPRELFF. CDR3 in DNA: TGTGCCACCAGTCCGCTAGCGGGAGGGCCGCGGGAGCTGTTTTTT.